One and the same sample provided the 2 T cell receptor beta chains below, sequenced in a study of Ad26.COV2.S vaccination and SARS-CoV-2 variants. Treatment: about 20 received Ad26.COV2.S at low or high dose, single or two shots; five or six received placebo; per-sample allocation not given. At day 63 after the first vaccine or placebo injection, samples were drawn. Libraries were prepared by immunoSEQ multiplex PCR; TCRdb keeps only in-frame clonotypes and omits some of them. This table has around 450,000 clones, over 75% appearing once. The sample was peripheral blood, taken in a trial of Ad26.COV2.S vaccine versus placebo. Receptors were obtained from a person between 18 and 65 years old who received the Ad26.COV2.S COVID-19 vaccine or a placebo.

The chain links TRBV9 to TRBJ1-1, with D tentatively TRBD1 (6 bases). Trimming left V 4 bases short and J 5 bases short, with 12 bases between. The CDR3 loop spans 13 amino acids. Germline-derived CDR1 and CDR2 are SGDLS and YYNGEE. CDR3 DNA sequence: TGTGCCAGCAGCTTTCAACAGGGTACTGAAGCTTTCTTT. Amino acid sequence: CASSFQQGTEAFF.

The chain combines TRBV19 with TRBJ2-3; D remains ambiguous. The CDR3 loop spans 15 amino acids. The V end was cut by 3 bases, the J end by 0 bases, with 10 bases between. Germline CDR1 reads LNHDA; CDR2 reads SQIVND (reference sequence). CDR3 sequence: CASSIKDPSTDTQYF. For the CDR3, the DNA is TGTGCCAGTAGTATTAAGGATCCAAGCACAGATACGCAGTATTTT.